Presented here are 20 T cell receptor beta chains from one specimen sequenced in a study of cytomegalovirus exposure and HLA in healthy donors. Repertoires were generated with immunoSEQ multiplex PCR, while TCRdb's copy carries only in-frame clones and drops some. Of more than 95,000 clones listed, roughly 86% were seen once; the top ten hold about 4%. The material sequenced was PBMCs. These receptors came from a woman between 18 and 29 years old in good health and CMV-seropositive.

CDR3 protein: CASSTQYRQHF. The CDR3 nucleotides are TGTGCCAGTAGTACACAGTATCGCCAGCATTTT. This rearrangement joins TRBV19 to TRBJ1-5; no reliable D call. This CDR3 contains 11 residues. Germline CDR1 and CDR2: LNHDA and SQIVND (reference sequence). V was clipped by 4 bases and J by 12 bases, with 10 bases between them.

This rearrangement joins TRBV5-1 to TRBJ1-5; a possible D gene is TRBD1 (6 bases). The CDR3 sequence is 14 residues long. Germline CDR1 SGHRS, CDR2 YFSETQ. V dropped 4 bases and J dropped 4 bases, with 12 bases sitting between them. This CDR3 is CASSPGTRNQPQHF. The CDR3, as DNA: TGCGCCAGCAGCCCGGGGACAAGAAATCAGCCCCAGCATTTT.

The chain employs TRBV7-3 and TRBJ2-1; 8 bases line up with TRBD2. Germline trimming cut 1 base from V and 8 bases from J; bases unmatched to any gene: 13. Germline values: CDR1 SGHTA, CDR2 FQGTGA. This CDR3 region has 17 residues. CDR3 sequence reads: CASSLNVQAGVRDEQFF. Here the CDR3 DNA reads TGTGCCAGCAGCTTAAACGTTCAAGCGGGGGTCCGGGATGAGCAGTTCTTC.

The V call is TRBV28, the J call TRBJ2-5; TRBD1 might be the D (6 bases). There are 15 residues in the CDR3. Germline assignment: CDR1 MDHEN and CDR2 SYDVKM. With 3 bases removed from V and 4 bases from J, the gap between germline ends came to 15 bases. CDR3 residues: CASSFSKQGAETQYF. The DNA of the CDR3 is TGTGCCAGCAGTTTTTCGAAACAGGGCGCAGAGACCCAGTACTTC.

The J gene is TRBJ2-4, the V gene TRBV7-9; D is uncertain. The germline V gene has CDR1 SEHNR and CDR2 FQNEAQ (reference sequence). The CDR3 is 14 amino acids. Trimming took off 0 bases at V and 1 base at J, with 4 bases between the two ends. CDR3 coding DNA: TGTGCCAGCAGCTTAGCCGCGGCCAAAAACATTCAGTACTTC. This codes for CASSLAAAKNIQYF. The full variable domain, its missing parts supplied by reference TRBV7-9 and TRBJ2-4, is DTGVSQNPRHKITKRGQNVTFRCDPISEHNRLYWYRQTLGQGPEFLTYFQNEAQLEKSRLLSDRFSAERPKGSFSTLEIQRTEQGDSAMYLCASSLAAAKNIQYFGAGTRLSVL.

In DNA form, the CDR3 reads TGCAGCACCCCCGCGGCCCAGACGGGCGAGCAGTACTTC. It encodes CSTPAAQTGEQYF. This chain links TRBV29-1 with TRBJ2-7; D is undetermined. Germline CDR1 is SQVTM and CDR2 is ANQGSEA. Trimming pared 8 bases from V and 6 bases from J, leaving 20 bases between. The CDR3 is 13 residues long.

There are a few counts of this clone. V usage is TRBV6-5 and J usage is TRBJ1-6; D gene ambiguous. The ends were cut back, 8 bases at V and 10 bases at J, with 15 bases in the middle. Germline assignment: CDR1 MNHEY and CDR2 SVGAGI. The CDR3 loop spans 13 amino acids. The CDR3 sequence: CASGRMGSSPLHF. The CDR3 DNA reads TGTGCCAGCGGAAGGATGGGGAGCTCACCCCTCCACTTT.

This chain's CDR3 is CASSQTGGLDRVLHSGNTIYF. The CDR3 nucleotides read TGCGCCAGCAGCCAAACCGGGGGGTTGGACAGGGTTCTTCACTCTGGAAACACCATATATTTT. The gene calls are TRBV4-1 and TRBJ1-3, with 8 bases that match TRBD1. The CDR3 is 21 residues long. Germline V gives CDR1 MGHRA, CDR2 YSYEKL. The trim removed 2 bases at V and 0 bases at J, leaving 18 bases unmatched.

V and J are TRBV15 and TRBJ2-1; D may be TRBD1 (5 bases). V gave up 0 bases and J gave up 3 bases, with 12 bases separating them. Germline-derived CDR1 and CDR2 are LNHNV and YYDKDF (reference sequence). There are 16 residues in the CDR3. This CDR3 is CATSRDGNRFYNEQFF. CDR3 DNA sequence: TGTGCCACCAGCAGAGATGGGAACAGGTTCTACAATGAGCAGTTCTTC.

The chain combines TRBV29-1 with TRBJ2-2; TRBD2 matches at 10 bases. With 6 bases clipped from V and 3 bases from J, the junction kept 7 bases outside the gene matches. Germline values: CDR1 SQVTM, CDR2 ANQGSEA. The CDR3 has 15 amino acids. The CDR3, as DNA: TGCAGCGTGTCAATAGCGGGGGGCCACACCGGGGAGCTGTTTTTT. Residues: CSVSIAGGHTGELFF.

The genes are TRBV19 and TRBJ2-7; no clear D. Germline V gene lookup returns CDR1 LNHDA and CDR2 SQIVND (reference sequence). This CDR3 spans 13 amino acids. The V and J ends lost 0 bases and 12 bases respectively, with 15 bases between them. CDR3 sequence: CASSIEGRAPAYF. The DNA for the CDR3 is TGTGCCAGTAGTATAGAGGGCCGAGCCCCGGCGTACTTC.

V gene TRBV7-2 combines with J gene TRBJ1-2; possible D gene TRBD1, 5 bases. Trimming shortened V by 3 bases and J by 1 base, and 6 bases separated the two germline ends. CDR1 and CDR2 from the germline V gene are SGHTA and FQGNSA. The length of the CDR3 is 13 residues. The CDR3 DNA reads TGTGCCAGCAGCTTTGACAGTAACTATGGCTACACCTTC. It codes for CASSFDSNYGYTF. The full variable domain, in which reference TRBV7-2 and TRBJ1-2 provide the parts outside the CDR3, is GAGVSQSPSNKVTEKGKDVELRCDPISGHTALYWYRQSLGQGLEFLIYFQGNSAPDKSGLPSDRFSAERTGGSVSTLTIQRTQQEDSAVYLCASSFDSNYGYTFGSGTRLTVV.

CDR3 loop: CASSLSPPDQPQHF. The CDR3 nucleotides read TGTGCCAGCTCACTTAGTCCCCCGGATCAGCCCCAGCATTTT. The rearrangement joins TRBV18 to TRBJ1-5; D not resolved. Germline loops: CDR1 KGHSH, CDR2 LQKENI. The V gene lost 4 bases and the J gene lost 5 bases, with 12 bases spanning the gap. The CDR3 length is 14 residues. The entire variable domain, with the rest obtained from reference TRBV18 and TRBJ1-5, is as follows: NAGVMQNPRHLVRRRGQEARLRCSPMKGHSHVYWYRQLPEEGLKFMVYLQKENIIDESGMPKERFSAEFPKEGPSILRIQQVVRGDSAAYFCASSLSPPDQPQHFGDGTRLSIL.

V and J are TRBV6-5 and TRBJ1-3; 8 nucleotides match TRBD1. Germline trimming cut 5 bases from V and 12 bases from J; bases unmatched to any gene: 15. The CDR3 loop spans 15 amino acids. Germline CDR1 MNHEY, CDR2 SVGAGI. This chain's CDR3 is CASSPHTTGAKHIYF. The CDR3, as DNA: TGTGCCAGCAGTCCTCACACGACAGGGGCAAAGCACATATATTTT.

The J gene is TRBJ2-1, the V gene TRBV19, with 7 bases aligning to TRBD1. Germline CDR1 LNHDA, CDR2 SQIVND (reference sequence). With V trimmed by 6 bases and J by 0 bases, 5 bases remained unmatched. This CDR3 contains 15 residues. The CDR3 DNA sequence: TGTGCCAGTAGCCAAGCAGGGGGCTCCTACAATGAGCAGTTCTTC. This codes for CASSQAGGSYNEQFF.

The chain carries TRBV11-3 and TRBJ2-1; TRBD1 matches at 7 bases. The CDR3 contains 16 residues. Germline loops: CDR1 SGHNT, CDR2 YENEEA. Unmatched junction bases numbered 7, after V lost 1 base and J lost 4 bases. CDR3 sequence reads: CASSLGSGTDYNEQFF. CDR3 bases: TGTGCCAGCAGCTTAGGCTCCGGGACAGATTACAATGAGCAGTTCTTC.

The chain's CDR3 is CASSIPTAKREDQPQHF. Here the CDR3 DNA reads TGTGCCAGTAGTATACCGACAGCCAAAAGGGAGGATCAGCCCCAGCATTTT. This rearrangement joins TRBV19 to TRBJ1-5; maybe TRBD1 (5 bases). The CDR3 consists of 17 residues. Germline lookup yields CDR1 LNHDA and CDR2 SQIVND (reference sequence). V lost 2 bases, J lost 5 bases, and 19 bases lay in between. Together with reference TRBV19 and TRBJ1-5, the CDR3 gives the full variable domain: DGGITQSPKYLFRKEGQNVTLSCEQNLNHDAMYWYRQDPGQGLRLIYYSQIVNDFQKGDIAEGYSVSREKKESFPLTVTSAQKNPTAFYLCASSIPTAKREDQPQHFGDGTRLSIL.

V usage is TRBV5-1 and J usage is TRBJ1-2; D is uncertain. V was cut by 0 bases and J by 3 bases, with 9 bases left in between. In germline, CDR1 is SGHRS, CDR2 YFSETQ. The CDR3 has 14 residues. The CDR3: CASSLEQLDYGYTF. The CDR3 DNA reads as TGCGCCAGCAGCTTGGAGCAGCTAGACTATGGCTACACCTTC.

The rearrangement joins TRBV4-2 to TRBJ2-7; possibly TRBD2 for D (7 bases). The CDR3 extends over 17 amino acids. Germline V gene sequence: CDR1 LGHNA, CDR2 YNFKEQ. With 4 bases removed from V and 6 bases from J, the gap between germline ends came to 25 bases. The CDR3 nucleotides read TGTGCCAGCAGCCCCCTGGGGGGCGGGAGTGGAGGTCGCGAGCAGTACTTC. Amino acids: CASSPLGGGSGGREQYF.

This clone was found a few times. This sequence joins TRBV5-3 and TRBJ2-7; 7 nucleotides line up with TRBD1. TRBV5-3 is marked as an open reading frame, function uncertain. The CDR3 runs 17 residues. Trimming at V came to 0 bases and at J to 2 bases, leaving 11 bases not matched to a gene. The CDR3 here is CARSLARGTVGAYEQYF. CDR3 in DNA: TGTGCCAGAAGCTTGGCCCGAGGGACAGTAGGAGCCTACGAGCAGTACTTC.